These T cell receptor beta chains were read from a single sample in a study of blood T cell repertoires in COVID-19. Data came from immunoSEQ multiplex PCR; TCRdb stores just in-frame clones and leaves some out. The sample consists of 250,000 or so clones, around 84% of them appearing once. Sequenced material: peripheral blood. Source of these receptors: a man in his sixties with acute or convalescent COVID-19. The CDR3 runs from the conserved cysteine through the conserved F or W. The D gene is left open where the match is weak. Not every row has a clone size; where given, it reads once, few, many or a size class.

>TRBV19|TRBD1|few|TRBJ1-2
CASSMGQGSDGYTF
TGTGCCAGTAGTATGGGACAGGGGAGCGATGGCTACACCTTC
>TRBV10-3|.|once|TRBJ2-1
CAISEPYGDRNEQFF
TGTGCCATCAGTGAGCCTTACGGGGATCGGAATGAGCAGTTCTTC
>TRBV5-6|TRBD2|few|TRBJ2-7
CASKLGLAREQYF
TGTGCCAGCAAACTGGGACTAGCTAGGGAGCAGTACTTC
>TRBV9|.|.|TRBJ1-6
CASSAPGASYSPLHF
TGTGCCAGCAGCGCACCAGGGGCCTCTTATTCACCCCTCCACTTT
>TRBV15|.|.|TRBJ2-3
CATSGGGARQYF
TGTGCCACCAGCGGAGGAGGCGCCCGCCAGTATTTT
>TRBV4-1|TRBD1|once|TRBJ2-7
CASSQAPGTDYEQYF
TGCGCCAGCAGCCAGGCCCCCGGGACAGACTACGAGCAGTACTTC
>TRBV30|.|.|TRBJ2-1
CAGSGVTRREFDEQFF
TGTGCCGGCTCAGGGGTCACTCGGCGGGAGTTTGATGAGCAGTTCTTC
>TRBV27|TRBD1|.|TRBJ1-1
CASSLGGTVYQGAFF
TGTGCCAGCAGTTTGGGCGGGACAGTCTACCAGGGGGCTTTCTTT
>TRBV27|.|once|TRBJ1-1
CASRSWRNTEAFF
TGTGCCAGCAGGTCCTGGAGGAACACTGAAGCTTTCTTT
>TRBV7-9|TRBD2|.|TRBJ2-5
CASSLLGLERETQYF
TGTGCCAGCAGCTTACTCGGACTAGAACGGGAGACCCAGTACTTC
>TRBV9|.|.|TRBJ2-5
CASSVVGGGEETQYF
TGTGCCAGCAGCGTAGTCGGGGGAGGTGAGGAGACCCAGTACTTC
>TRBV7-9|TRBD1|.|TRBJ1-4
CASSFRQGTNEKLFF
TGTGCCAGCAGCTTTCGACAGGGGACTAATGAAAAACTGTTTTTT
>TRBV6-5|TRBD1|once|TRBJ1-1
CASSSGQGTTEAFF
TGTGCCAGCAGTTCGGGACAGGGAACAACTGAAGCTTTCTTT
>TRBV19|TRBD1|.|TRBJ1-1
CASRTGRTEAFF
TGTGCCAGTAGGACAGGGAGGACTGAAGCTTTCTTT
>TRBV9|.|.|TRBJ1-2
CASRESPTGFYGYTF
TGTGCCAGCAGGGAAAGCCCCACAGGATTCTATGGCTACACCTTC
>TRBV7-2|TRBD1|once|TRBJ2-6
CASSRDSGYSGANVLTF
TGTGCCAGCTCCCGGGACAGTGGTTACTCTGGGGCCAACGTCCTGACTTTC
>TRBV3-1/TRBV3-2|TRBD1|.|TRBJ2-7
CASSQGSGQTEQYF
TGTGCCAGCAGCCAAGGCTCGGGACAGACGGAGCAGTACTTC
>TRBV7-2|TRBD2|once|TRBJ2-5
CASSLSSGRLETQYF
TGTGCCAGCAGCTTATCTAGCGGGAGGTTGGAGACCCAGTACTTC
>TRBV7-2|TRBD2|.|TRBJ2-1
CASSSGTRDEQFF
TGTGCCAGCAGCTCCGGGACTAGGGATGAGCAGTTCTTC
>TRBV30|TRBD1|.|TRBJ1-1
CAWSPTGVTEAFF
TGTGCCTGGAGTCCTACAGGGGTAACTGAAGCTTTCTTT
>TRBV11-2|TRBD2|.|TRBJ2-1
CASSLLSGSGSNHNEQFF
TGTGCCAGCAGCTTATTAAGTGGTAGCGGGAGTAACCACAATGAGCAGTTCTTC
>TRBV19|.|.|TRBJ1-2
CASNPETAIYGYTF
TGTGCCAGTAACCCCGAGACAGCGATCTATGGCTACACCTTC
>TRBV5-6|.|.|TRBJ1-5
CASSLSGTEGYQPQHF
TGTGCCAGCAGCTTGTCAGGCACCGAGGGTTATCAGCCCCAGCATTTT
>TRBV4-2|TRBD1|.|TRBJ2-4
CASSDPGQGLAKNIQYF
TGTGCCAGCAGCGACCCAGGACAGGGGCTAGCCAAAAACATTCAGTACTTC
>TRBV28|TRBD2|.|TRBJ2-3
CAITSSGGFTDTQYF
TGTGCCATCACTTCGAGCGGGGGTTTCACAGATACGCAGTATTTT
>TRBV5-3|TRBD1|.|TRBJ1-5
CARSLVWDSNQPQHF
TGTGCCAGAAGCTTAGTGTGGGACAGTAATCAGCCCCAGCATTTT
>TRBV4-1|.|.|TRBJ2-5
CASSQPGQETQYF
TGCGCCAGCAGCCAACCGGGGCAAGAGACCCAGTACTTC
>TRBV5-1|.|.|TRBJ1-2
CASSPGGADGYTF
TGCGCCAGCAGCCCTGGAGGGGCGGATGGCTACACCTTC
>TRBV9|.|.|TRBJ2-2
CASSVTSTGKTGELFF
TGTGCCAGCAGCGTAACCTCTACGGGGAAAACCGGGGAGCTGTTTTTT
>TRBV9|.|.|TRBJ2-7
CASSVDTGWDYEQYF
TGTGCCAGCAGCGTAGATACAGGGTGGGACTACGAGCAGTACTTC
>TRBV28|TRBD1|.|TRBJ1-5
CASSPTIRGRGQPQHF
TGTGCCAGCAGTCCGACGATCAGGGGGCGAGGTCAGCCCCAGCATTTT